The entry that follows covers one T cell receptor beta chain sequence. The antigen remains undetermined. The data were taken from a study of radiation and T cells in renal cell carcinoma. Germline V CDR1 and CDR2: SGHTA, FQGTGA. V lost 5 bases, J lost 3 bases, and 7 bases stayed unmatched. The CDR3 consists of 14 residues. General study findings and limits: Top tumor clonotypes rose in blood 2 weeks post-radiation, then contracted.

Time point described: blood 4 weeks post-SBRT, at nephrectomy. Treatment given: 15 Gy SBRT to primary tumor, nephrectomy 4 weeks later. Nephrectomy followed 15 Gy stereotactic body radiation by 4 weeks. After SBRT, blood was collected at 2 and 4 weeks, plus baseline. The patient's renal cell carcinoma had clear cell pathology. Assay: immunoSEQ multiplex PCR; the TCRdb copy retains only in-frame clones and omits some. The sample lists around 77,000 clones, 75% to 90% occurring once. This sequence joins TRBV7-3 and TRBJ2-7; 7 bases map to TRBD2. The TCR originated in a woman aged 55-70 years with renal cell carcinoma. The specimen comprised blood, sampled from a patient whose treatment included radiotherapy and nephrectomy. The CDR3 DNA reads TGTGCCAGCAGCCCCGGGGGGAGCAGCTACGAGCAGTACTTC. Translated, it gives CASSPGGSSYEQYF. The full variable domain, in which reference TRBV7-3 and TRBJ2-7 provide the parts outside the CDR3, is GAGVSQTPSNKVTEKGKYVELRCDPISGHTALYWYRQSLGQGPEFLIYFQGTGAADDSGLPNDRFFAVRPEGSVSTLKIQRTERGDSAVYLCASSPGGSSYEQYFGPGTRLTVT.